This TCR beta chain was identified during a study of blood T cells in healthy people across ages (dated by TCRdb to between 2015 and 2017). About the investigation overall: In model experiments, template switching captured roughly one uniquely barcoded TCR beta cDNA molecule for every two T cells. Four age groups were formed from the donors: young (average approximately 16 years), middle-aged (around 41), aged (approximately 60) and long-lived (82). Using deep sequencing normalized with unique cDNA molecular identifiers, the study measured how TCR beta repertoire diversity changes with age. To avoid experimental bias, donors of different ages were randomly spread across the sequencing lanes. Two additional independent replicas of 1 million unique cDNA reads from the same blood draw were analyzed for two donors (one aged 18 to 29 and one aged 80 or older).

Reading the germline V gene gives CDR1 SGHAT and CDR2 FQNNGV. The CDR3, from cysteine to phenylalanine, totals 14 residues. Only the CDR3 part of the read is kept: 42 bases, read in frame from the first base. From V the trimming removes 3 bases and from J it removes 6 bases, while the gene matches leave 5 bases of the junction unaccounted for. Library prep was done by 5' RACE. Sequencing relied on an Illumina HiSeq 2500. A second roughly 6 to 12 cycle PCR used a sample-barcoded 5' primer and a J-beta primer mix. A unique molecular identifier was introduced onto each TCR beta cDNA molecule by a template-switch 5' adaptor carrying 12 random nucleotides. Each sample yielded at least 3 million CDR3-containing paired-end reads. The Mint cDNA synthesis kit, primed by a TRBC-specific oligonucleotide, was used to synthesize first-strand cDNA from all RNA. Following uracil-DNA glycosylase treatment, all cDNA underwent a first 18-cycle PCR with the universal primers M1SS and BC2_uni_R. From the authors' description of their analysis: For normalization, 1 million high-quality reads, each with a distinct molecular identifier, were randomly selected from each sample. Instead of being binned into consensus sequences, reads with shared molecular identifiers were discarded. MiTCR, run with a Q25 quality threshold and the strictest error-elimination algorithm, handled CDR3 identification, clonotype clustering and error correction. A nonparametric unseen species model using Euler transformation provided a lower-bound estimate of total TCR beta diversity. TCRdb passed the public sequencing reads through fastp at Q25 and MiXCR, retaining productive beta sequences. Each CDR3 protein gets just one entry, which takes the most common genes and DNA from the rows behind it. The V and J calls come from TCRdb's annotation, not from the publication. The table for this sample lists some 750,000 distinct CDR3 sequences; 22% of them were counted only once. Around 21% of the sample belongs to the ten largest clones.

Worth noting for this clonotype: Which antigen it targets is not known. Base qualities are not provided; no much larger clone lies one nucleotide away.

General findings and caveats noted by the study authors: Estimates of total diversity based on one million sequenced T cells were regarded as lower bounds and as underestimates. Observed TCR beta diversity per million T cells fell roughly linearly with age, and a significant reduction was already apparent by age roughly 41. Because profiling used bulk unsorted PBMCs, naive and antigen-experienced compartments could not be compared conclusively. A strong correlation was found between observed TCR beta diversity and the percentage of naive T cells measured by flow cytometry. The CMV infection status of donors was not known, potentially confounding age-related changes in expanded clonotypes. Compared with the aged group, the long-lived group had more naive CD4+ T cells, fewer expanded clones and increased TCR diversity, a pattern suggesting age selection.

Systemically healthy Caucasian individuals from Russia, about 38 in total and aged roughly 6 to 100 years, were included as donors. Each donor gave ten milliliters of peripheral blood, collected into EDTA-treated Vacutainer tubes. Ficoll-Paque density-gradient centrifugation was used to isolate PBMCs, with at least 6 million obtained per sample. Trizol reagent was used to extract total RNA from the PBMCs, yielding at least 6 micrograms per sample. Naive CD45RAhigh/CD27high T cell percentages were measured by flow cytometry on a PBMC aliquot from every donor. The sample taken for sequencing was blood. This receptor was obtained from a man aged 70 or older in good health. The chain couples TRBV11-2 to TRBJ2-7; 10 nucleotides in the junction match TRBD1. The DNA sequence is TGTGCCAGCAGCTTCGGGACAGGGGTGGGCGAGCAGTACTTC. It codes for CASSFGTGVGEQYF.